This T cell receptor (beta chain) emerged from a study of blood T cell repertoires in COVID-19. Overall study: T cells, B-cell-depleted T cells, or PBMCs provided the cDNA or gDNA that served as material.

The Seattle patients, enrolled during active infection, were followed longitudinally. Germline loops: CDR1 SGHKS, CDR2 YYEKEE (reference sequence). Trimming removed 0 bases from V and 3 bases from J, with 7 bases in between. The CDR3 runs to 14 residues. In the original analysis: Amplification of reference gene primers provided the estimated nucleated cell counts. This table comes from immunoSEQ multiplex PCR, and its TCRdb copy is limited to in-frame clones, with some not included. Clone size and V and J calls were adopted from that table, with D and trimming inferred from the DNA. The data show about 150,000 clones, about 85% seen once.

This sequence was found in a woman aged 55-70 years with COVID-19, enrolled during active disease. Sequenced: peripheral blood. The V and J genes are TRBV5-5 and TRBJ1-5; D is unclear. The CDR3 coding sequence is TGTGCCAGCAGCTTGGCCGAGTTCAATCAGCCCCAGCATTTT. Protein: CASSLAEFNQPQHF.